The 11 T cell receptor beta chains below all came from one sample that was sequenced in a study of blood T cell repertoires in COVID-19 (dated by TCRdb to 2020 to 2022). The protocol used for the library was the immunoSEQ multiplex PCR assay. As stored in TCRdb, this immuneACCESS dataset retains in-frame rearrangements with V and J assigned. A fraction of the clones does not appear; measured against another copy, unresolved V genes explain less than half of the discrepancy, and the remainder lacks a known reason. The sample profile shows about 250,000 clones; around 90% of them were found once. 3% of the sample is in the top ten clones. Sequencing was performed on peripheral blood. The source is a man younger than 30 with active or convalescent COVID-19.

V gene TRBV28 combines with J gene TRBJ1-1, with 7 bases lining up with TRBD1. CDR1 MDHEN and CDR2 SYDVKM come from the germline V gene. The V and J ends lost 6 bases and 6 bases, in that order; junction bases with no gene match: 10. The CDR3 is 14 amino acids. The CDR3 DNA follows: TGTGCCAGCAGCCGCGGGACAGTTAAGTCTGAAGCTTTCTTT. It codes for CASSRGTVKSEAFF. The full variable domain, with the rest looked up from reference TRBV28 and TRBJ1-1, is DVKVTQSSRYLVKRTGEKVFLECVQDMDHENMFWYRQDPGLGLRLIYFSYDVKMKEKGDIPEGYSVSREKKERFSLILESASTNQTSMYLCASSRGTVKSEAFFGQGTRLTVV.

V gene TRBV4-3 combines with J gene TRBJ2-1, with 9 bases lining up with TRBD2. V dropped 0 bases and J dropped 0; count of bases not matched to a gene: 15. Germline loops: CDR1 LGHNA, CDR2 YSLEER. CDR3 size: 21 residues. Written as DNA, the CDR3 is TGCGCCAGCAGCCAAGATCCATTTCCCCCCACTAGCGGGCGCTCCTACAATGAGCAGTTCTTC. Protein sequence: CASSQDPFPPTSGRSYNEQFF.

The chain employs TRBV7-9 and TRBJ1-1, with TRBD1 as a possible D gene (6 bases). V was trimmed by 5 bases and J by 3 bases, leaving 13 bases between them. The CDR3 extends over 14 amino acids. CDR1 is SEHNR, CDR2 FQNEAQ, per germline (reference sequence). CDR3 in amino acids: CASSTFRTDTEAFF. The CDR3 DNA is TGTGCCAGCAGCACGTTTAGGACAGACACTGAAGCTTTCTTT.

The V and J genes are TRBV7-6 and TRBJ2-3; D might be TRBD2 (5 bases). V was cut by 5 bases and J by 0 bases, with 18 bases left in between. From germline, CDR1 is SGHVS and CDR2 FNYEAQ. The CDR3 length is 17 residues. The CDR3: CASSPLGGPGSTDTQYF. The CDR3 DNA sequence: TGTGCCAGCAGCCCCCTGGGCGGGCCGGGGAGCACAGATACGCAGTATTTT. Supplemented by reference TRBV7-6 and TRBJ2-3, the full variable domain reads GAGVSQSPRYKVTKRGQDVALRCDPISGHVSLYWYRQALGQGPEFLTYFNYEAQQDKSGLPNDRFSAERPEGSISTLTIQRTEQRDSAMYRCASSPLGGPGSTDTQYFGPGTRLTVL.

This clone appeared a few times. The V and J genes are TRBV7-3 and TRBJ2-2, with 7 bases lining up with TRBD2. Germline assignment: CDR1 SGHTA and CDR2 FQGTGA. J gave up 0 bases and V 8 bases, and 6 bases lay outside the gene matches. CDR3 size: 15 residues. CDR3 region: CASGAGPTNTGELFF. The CDR3 DNA follows: TGTGCCAGCGGAGCGGGGCCCACGAACACCGGGGAGCTGTTTTTT.

This sequence joins TRBV11-2 and TRBJ1-2; 8 bases match TRBD1. The germline V gene encodes CDR1 SGHAT and CDR2 FQNNGV. The CDR3 length is 15 residues. The trim removed 5 bases at V and 3 bases at J, leaving 8 bases unmatched. The CDR3, as DNA: TGTGCCAGCAGCCATCTGGACAGGGAACACTATGGCTACACCTTC. This gives the protein CASSHLDREHYGYTF.

The V and J genes are TRBV6-5 and TRBJ1-2; 7 nucleotides match TRBD1. V dropped 7 bases and J dropped 2; count of bases not matched to a gene: 10. Germline assignment: CDR1 MNHEY and CDR2 SVGAGI. The CDR3 spans 15 residues. Written as DNA, the CDR3 is TGTGCCAGCAAGGGGGAGGACAGGAGAAACTATGGCTACACCTTC. This sequence encodes CASKGEDRRNYGYTF.

This chain uses TRBV7-2 with TRBJ1-1, with D perhaps TRBD1 (6 bases). The ends were cut back, 5 bases at V and 4 bases at J, with 17 bases in the middle. Germline-derived CDR1 and CDR2 are SGHTA and FQGNSA. This CDR3 has 15 residues. The DNA for the CDR3 is TGTGCCAGCAGCGAAAGCACCAGGGGTGGCACTGAAGCTTTCTTT. As protein: CASSESTRGGTEAFF.

The V gene is TRBV9, the J gene TRBJ2-3; D is perhaps TRBD2 (6 bases). This CDR3 comprises 15 residues. CDR1 is SGDLS and CDR2 is YYNGEE in the germline V gene. Trimming shortened V by 0 bases and J by 3 bases, and 11 bases separated the two germline ends. CDR3 residues: CASSVELAETDTQYF. The DNA of the CDR3 is TGTGCCAGCAGCGTAGAACTAGCAGAGACAGATACGCAGTATTTT.

The V and J genes are TRBV19 and TRBJ1-2; no reliable D call. Germline V gene lookup returns CDR1 LNHDA and CDR2 SQIVND (reference sequence). Between the trimmed V and J ends, which lost 2 bases and 5 bases, there was a span of 27 bases. The CDR3 consists of 19 residues. CDR3 nucleotide sequence: TGTGCCAGTAGTATATTATGGCTGCGTCGCTCAGGTTCCCTGTATGGCTACACCTTC. This codes for CASSILWLRRSGSLYGYTF.

The chain employs TRBV19 and TRBJ1-5; no clear D. This CDR3 is built from 17 residues. Germline lookup yields CDR1 LNHDA and CDR2 SQIVND (reference sequence). With 5 bases removed from V and 1 base from J, the gap between germline ends came to 18 bases. The CDR3: CASSVGSGSLSNQPQHF. CDR3 bases: TGTGCCAGTAGTGTGGGGTCTGGGAGTTTGAGCAATCAGCCCCAGCATTTT.